This passage covers 26 T cell receptor beta chains from one sample sequenced in a study of T cell responses to AZD1222 COVID-19 vaccine. Sequencing was performed with immunoSEQ multiplex PCR; in TCRdb, only in-frame clones are kept and a portion is missing. Seen here are 90,000 to 140,000 clones, roughly 80% observed once, and the top ten hold about 5%. Sequencing was performed on peripheral blood, taken on day 0 of AZD1222 vaccination. All receptors derive from an adult in good health.

There are a few counts of this clone. The chain combines TRBV29-1 with TRBJ1-1, with TRBD1 matching 7 bases. Germline V gene sequence: CDR1 SQVTM, CDR2 ANQGSEA. V lost 0 bases to trimming and J lost 6 bases; unmatched junction nucleotides: 7. This CDR3 is built from 14 residues. CDR3 amino acids: CSVEDRQGDPEAFF. The CDR3 region has the DNA TGCAGCGTTGAAGATCGACAGGGCGACCCTGAAGCTTTCTTT.

V and J are TRBV5-1 and TRBJ1-6, with a tentative D call TRBD1 (5 bases). In germline, CDR1 is SGHRS, CDR2 YFSETQ. Trimming pared 0 bases from V and 8 bases from J, leaving 9 bases between. This CDR3 comprises 14 residues. The CDR3 DNA is TGCGCCAGCAGCTTGGAAGGGGTAGATTCACCCCTCCACTTT. As protein: CASSLEGVDSPLHF.

This clone occurred a few times. The genes are TRBV3-1 (or the pseudogene TRBV3-2) and TRBJ1-2, with a tentative D call TRBD1 (6 bases). The CDR3 is 15 residues long. With 5 bases removed from V and 2 bases from J, the gap between germline ends came to 15 bases. Per germline, CDR1 LGHDT and CDR2 YNNKEL (reference sequence). Here the CDR3 reads CASSFYGGGNYGYTF. In DNA, the CDR3 is TGTGCCAGCAGCTTCTACGGAGGGGGGAACTATGGCTACACCTTC.

This chain uses TRBV27 with TRBJ2-1; 7 nucleotides align to TRBD2. The J segment lost 1 base and the V segment lost 5 bases, leaving 2 bases of the junction unmatched. This CDR3 is built from 14 residues. Germline loops: CDR1 MNHEY, CDR2 SMNVEV (reference sequence). CDR3 residues: CASSPGLSYNEQFF. For the CDR3, the DNA is TGTGCCAGCAGTCCGGGACTATCCTACAATGAGCAGTTCTTC.

The rearrangement links TRBV30 to TRBJ2-1; D is uncertain. CDR1 and CDR2 (germline): GTSNPN, SVGIG (reference sequence). V was shortened by 3 bases and J by 9 bases, with 12 bases between the two germline ends. The CDR3 runs to 12 residues. For the CDR3, the DNA is TGTGCCTGGAGCCCCTTTGGCAGTGAGCAGTTCTTC. Translating it yields CAWSPFGSEQFF. Filled out from reference TRBV30 and TRBJ2-1, the complete variable domain reads SQTIHQWPATLVQPVGSPLSLECTVEGTSNPNLYWYRQAAGRGLQLLFYSVGIGQISSEVPQNLSASRPQDRQFILSSKKLLLSDSGFYLCAWSPFGSEQFFGPGTRLTVL.

The V and J genes are TRBV6-2 or TRBV6-3 and TRBJ1-2, with D hard to call. This CDR3 has 15 amino acids. Germline V gives CDR1 MNHEY, CDR2 SVGEGT. Trimming removed 2 bases at V and 3 bases at J, with 13 bases between. The CDR3 sequence is CASSYAREEHYGYTF. The DNA for the CDR3 is TGTGCCAGCAGTTACGCCCGGGAAGAGCACTATGGCTACACCTTC.

J is TRBJ1-1 and V is TRBV4-1; D uncertain. With 0 bases removed from V and 3 bases from J, the gap between germline ends came to 14 bases. CDR1 and CDR2 (germline): MGHRA, YSYEKL. The length of the CDR3 is 16 residues. The CDR3 region is CASSQDVPGRYTEAFF. The CDR3 DNA reads TGCGCCAGCAGCCAAGATGTCCCGGGAAGGTACACTGAAGCTTTCTTT.

The chain carries TRBV4-3 and TRBJ1-4; D is uncertain. This CDR3 is built from 16 residues. Germline-derived CDR1 and CDR2 are LGHNA and YSLEER. V lost 1 base to trimming and J lost 3 bases, with 12 bases between them. CDR3 sequence reads: CASSQAGWAANEKLFF. Here the CDR3 DNA reads TGCGCCAGCAGCCAAGCTGGGTGGGCGGCTAATGAAAAACTGTTTTTT.

This clone was observed a single time. This chain uses TRBV3-1 (or the pseudogene TRBV3-2) with TRBJ2-4; D unresolved. Germline assignment: CDR1 LGHDT and CDR2 YNNKEL (reference sequence). The V and J ends lost 1 base and 6 bases respectively, with 13 bases between them. The CDR3 extends over 15 amino acids. The CDR3, as DNA: TGTGCCAGCAGCCAAGGTTCGGCTAGTCCAAACATTCAGTACTTC. This sequence encodes CASSQGSASPNIQYF.

This clone was seen a handful of times. The CDR3 DNA reads TGTGCCAGCAGCTTAGGGTTATACGATCAGCCCCAGCATTTT. It yields the protein CASSLGLYDQPQHF. The chain carries TRBV7-2 and TRBJ1-5; D is undetermined. This CDR3 contains 14 residues. The V gene lost 1 base and the J gene lost 5 bases, with 9 bases spanning the gap. The germline V gene encodes CDR1 SGHTA and CDR2 FQGNSA.

This clone has a handful of counts. V is TRBV5-1 and J is TRBJ2-3, with 7 bases lining up with TRBD1. The CDR3 sequence is 17 residues long. The V gene's germline CDR1 is SGHRS and CDR2 YFSETQ. V shed 4 bases and J 1 base; nucleotides not matched to a gene: 12. CDR3 nucleotides: TGCGCCAGCAGCAAGTCATACACAGGGGCGGGCACAGATACGCAGTATTTT. As protein: CASSKSYTGAGTDTQYF.

The chain combines TRBV7-9 with TRBJ2-7; 9 nucleotides agree with TRBD2. Trimming removed 7 bases from V and 5 bases from J; junction bases left unmatched: 15. The germline CDR1 and CDR2 sequences are SEHNR and FQNEAQ (reference sequence). The CDR3 contains 16 residues. CDR3 protein: CASIPAGTSSIHEQYF. The CDR3 DNA reads TGTGCCAGCATCCCGGCCGGGACTAGCTCCATCCACGAGCAGTACTTC.

This clone was found a few times. The chain uses TRBV3-1 (or the pseudogene TRBV3-2) and TRBJ2-2, with 9 bases aligning to TRBD2. Trimming at V came to 0 bases and at J to 3 bases, leaving 14 bases not matched to a gene. This CDR3 is 20 amino acids long. Germline values: CDR1 LGHDT, CDR2 YNNKEL (reference sequence). CDR3 DNA: TGTGCCAGCAGCCAAGATCTTCTGCGGGAGGGGGGCAAGGACACCGGGGAGCTGTTTTTT. Its protein is CASSQDLLREGGKDTGELFF.

The CDR3 sequence is CASSYRLDRRNTIYF. The CDR3, as DNA: TGTGCCAGCAGTTACCGTCTCGACCGAAGAAACACCATATATTTT. The chain links TRBV6-2 or TRBV6-3 to TRBJ1-3; D call uncertain. CDR1 is MNHEY and CDR2 is SVGEGT in the germline V gene. V was shortened by 2 bases and J by 5 bases, with 13 bases between the two germline ends. The CDR3 loop spans 15 amino acids.

V and J are TRBV10-3 and TRBJ2-7, with TRBD2 as a possible D gene (7 bases). Germline CDR1 and CDR2: ENHRY and SYGVKD. V was clipped by 0 bases and J by 0 bases, with 24 bases between them. The CDR3 loop spans 20 amino acids. The CDR3 sequence: CAISESGGRLGPRSSYEQYF. Written as DNA, the CDR3 is TGTGCCATCAGTGAGTCGGGGGGGCGACTTGGCCCTCGAAGCTCCTACGAGCAGTACTTC.

This chain links TRBV5-1 with TRBJ1-2; D might be TRBD1 (5 bases). Germline V lookup: CDR1 SGHRS, CDR2 YFSETQ. V lost 2 bases, J lost 7 bases, and 15 bases lay in between. The CDR3 totals 14 residues. The CDR3 protein is CASSFGRAGGGYTF. CDR3 coding DNA: TGCGCCAGCAGCTTCGGCAGGGCTGGGGGTGGCTACACCTTC.

This clone was found once. The J gene is TRBJ2-7, the V gene TRBV11-2; 7 bases fit TRBD1. The V segment lost 0 bases and the J segment 9 bases; nucleotides outside the gene matches: 11. This CDR3 contains 15 residues. Germline CDR1 SGHAT, CDR2 FQNNGV. CDR3 amino acids: CASSLESMGQSVQYF. Written as DNA, the CDR3 is TGTGCCAGCAGCTTAGAGAGCATGGGACAGTCGGTGCAGTACTTC.

The chain recombines TRBV7-9 with TRBJ2-3; 9 bases fit TRBD1. Per germline, CDR1 SEHNR and CDR2 FQNEAQ (reference sequence). V lost 2 bases and J lost 6; bases outside the gene matches: 9. The CDR3 has 16 residues. CDR3 DNA sequence: TGTGCCAGCAGCTTAAATCCGGGACAGGGACCCGATACGCAGTATTTT. This codes for CASSLNPGQGPDTQYF.

The chain has TRBV5-1 and TRBJ2-3; D gene ambiguous. Germline values: CDR1 SGHRS, CDR2 YFSETQ. Deletions cut 2 bases from V and 1 base from J, with 11 bases between. CDR3 length equals 15 residues. This CDR3 reads CASSLRQVGTDTQYF. The DNA of the CDR3 is TGCGCCAGCAGCTTACGTCAGGTGGGCACAGATACGCAGTATTTT. Based on the CDR3 plus reference TRBV5-1 and TRBJ2-3, the full variable domain is KAGVTQTPRYLIKTRGQQVTLSCSPISGHRSVSWYQQTPGQGLQFLFEYFSETQRNKGNFPGRFSGRQFSNSRSEMNVSTLELGDSALYLCASSLRQVGTDTQYFGPGTRLTVL.

This sequence joins TRBV5-4 and TRBJ2-1; 9 bases map to TRBD2. The germline V gene has CDR1 SGHNT and CDR2 YYREEE (reference sequence). Losses at the gene ends were 2 bases for V and 7 bases for J; bases not matched to a gene: 4. The CDR3 length is 14 residues. CDR3 coding DNA: TGTGCCAGCAGCTTCGGCGGGGGGGCAAATGAGCAGTTCTTC. Translated: CASSFGGGANEQFF.

This clone was detected a few times. The rearrangement joins TRBV7-2 to TRBJ2-5; unclear D gene. CDR3 length: 13 residues. CDR1 and CDR2 from the germline V gene are SGHTA and FQGNSA. V was shortened by 8 bases and J by 7 bases, with 17 bases between the two germline ends. The chain's CDR3 is CASSRPGLGTQYF. CDR3 sequence (DNA): TGTGCCAGCTCTAGACCGGGCCTGGGGACCCAGTACTTC.

The gene calls are TRBV4-1 and TRBJ1-1; 7 nucleotides match TRBD1. Germline V lookup: CDR1 MGHRA, CDR2 YSYEKL. The CDR3 extends over 17 amino acids. V gave up 3 bases and J gave up 0 bases; unmatched junction bases: 10. The CDR3 coding sequence is TGCGCCAGCAGCCAGACCGGGACAGCGGGACTGAACACTGAAGCTTTCTTT. This gives the protein CASSQTGTAGLNTEAFF.

The V and J genes are TRBV6-5 and TRBJ2-4; no firm D call. The germline V gene encodes CDR1 MNHEY and CDR2 SVGAGI. The V end lost 0 bases, the J end lost 7 bases, and 7 bases lay between the germline ends. This CDR3 is built from 13 residues. The DNA of the CDR3 is TGTGCCAGCAGTTACTCTTTTGGGAACATTCAGTACTTC. Translated: CASSYSFGNIQYF.

J is TRBJ1-6 and V is TRBV4-1; D gene unclear. CDR1 is MGHRA and CDR2 is YSYEKL in the germline V gene. Trimming left V 4 bases short and J 6 bases short, with 10 bases between. The CDR3 contains 14 residues. CDR3 loop: CASSPREGNSPLHF. The DNA for the CDR3 is TGCGCCAGCAGCCCTAGGGAGGGTAATTCACCCCTCCACTTT.

The chain is built from TRBV29-1 and TRBJ2-7; perhaps D is TRBD1 or TRBD2 (5 bases each). There are 14 residues in the CDR3. The V and J ends lost 4 bases and 3 bases respectively, with 16 bases between them. Germline CDR1 SQVTM, CDR2 ANQGSEA. CDR3 sequence reads: CSVANGAHDYEQYF. The CDR3 DNA reads TGCAGCGTTGCGAACGGGGCCCATGACTACGAGCAGTACTTC.

The chain joins TRBV4-3 to TRBJ1-2, with 8 bases identical to TRBD1. This CDR3 contains 16 residues. Germline lookup yields CDR1 LGHNA and CDR2 YSLEER. The ends lost 4 bases at V and 4 bases at J; junction bases unmatched: 11. Here the CDR3 DNA reads TGCGCCAGCAGCCTTCTTCTCCCCGGACAGGGCTATGGCTACACCTTC. As protein: CASSLLLPGQGYGYTF.